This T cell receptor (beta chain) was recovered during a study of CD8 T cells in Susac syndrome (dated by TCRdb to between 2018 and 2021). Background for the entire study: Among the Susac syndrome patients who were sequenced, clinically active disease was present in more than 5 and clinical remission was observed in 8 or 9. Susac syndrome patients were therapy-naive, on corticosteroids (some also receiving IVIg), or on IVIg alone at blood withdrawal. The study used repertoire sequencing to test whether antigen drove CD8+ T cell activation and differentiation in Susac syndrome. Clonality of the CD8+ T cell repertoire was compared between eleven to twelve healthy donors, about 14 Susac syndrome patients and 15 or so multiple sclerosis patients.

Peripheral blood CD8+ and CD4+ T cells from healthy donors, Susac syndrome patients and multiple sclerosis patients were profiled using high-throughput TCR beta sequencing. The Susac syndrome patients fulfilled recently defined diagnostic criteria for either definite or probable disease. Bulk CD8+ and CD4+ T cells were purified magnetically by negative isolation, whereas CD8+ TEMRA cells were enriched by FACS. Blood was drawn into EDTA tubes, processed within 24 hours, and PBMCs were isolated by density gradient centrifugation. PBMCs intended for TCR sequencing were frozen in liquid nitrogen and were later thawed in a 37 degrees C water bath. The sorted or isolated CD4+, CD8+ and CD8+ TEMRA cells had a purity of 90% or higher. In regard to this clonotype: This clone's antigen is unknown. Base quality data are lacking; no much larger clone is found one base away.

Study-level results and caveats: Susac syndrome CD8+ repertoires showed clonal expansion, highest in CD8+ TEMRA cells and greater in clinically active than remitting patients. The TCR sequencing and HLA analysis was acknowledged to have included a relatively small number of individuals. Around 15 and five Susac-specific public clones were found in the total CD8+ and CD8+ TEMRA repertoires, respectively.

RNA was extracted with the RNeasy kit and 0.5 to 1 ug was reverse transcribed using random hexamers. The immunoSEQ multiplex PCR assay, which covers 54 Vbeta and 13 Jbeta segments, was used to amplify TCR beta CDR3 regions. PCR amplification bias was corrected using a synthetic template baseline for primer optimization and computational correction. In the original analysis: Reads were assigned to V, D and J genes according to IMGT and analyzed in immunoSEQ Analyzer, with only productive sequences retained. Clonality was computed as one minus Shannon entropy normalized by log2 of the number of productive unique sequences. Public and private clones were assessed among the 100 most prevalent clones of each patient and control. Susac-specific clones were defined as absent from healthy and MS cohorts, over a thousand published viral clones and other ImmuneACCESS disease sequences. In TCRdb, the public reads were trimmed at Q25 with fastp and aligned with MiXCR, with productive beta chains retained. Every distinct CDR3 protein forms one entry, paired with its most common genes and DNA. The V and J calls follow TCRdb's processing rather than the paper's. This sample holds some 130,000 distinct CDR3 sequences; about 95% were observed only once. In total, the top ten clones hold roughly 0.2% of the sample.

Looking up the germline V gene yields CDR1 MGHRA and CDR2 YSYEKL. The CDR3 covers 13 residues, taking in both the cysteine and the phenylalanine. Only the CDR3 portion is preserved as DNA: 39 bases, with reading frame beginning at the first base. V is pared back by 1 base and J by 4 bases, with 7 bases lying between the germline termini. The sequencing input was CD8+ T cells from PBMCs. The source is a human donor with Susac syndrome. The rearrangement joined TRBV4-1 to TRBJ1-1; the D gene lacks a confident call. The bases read TGCGCCAGCAGCCAAGCGGCCATCACTGAAGCTTTCTTT. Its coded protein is CASSQAAITEAFF.